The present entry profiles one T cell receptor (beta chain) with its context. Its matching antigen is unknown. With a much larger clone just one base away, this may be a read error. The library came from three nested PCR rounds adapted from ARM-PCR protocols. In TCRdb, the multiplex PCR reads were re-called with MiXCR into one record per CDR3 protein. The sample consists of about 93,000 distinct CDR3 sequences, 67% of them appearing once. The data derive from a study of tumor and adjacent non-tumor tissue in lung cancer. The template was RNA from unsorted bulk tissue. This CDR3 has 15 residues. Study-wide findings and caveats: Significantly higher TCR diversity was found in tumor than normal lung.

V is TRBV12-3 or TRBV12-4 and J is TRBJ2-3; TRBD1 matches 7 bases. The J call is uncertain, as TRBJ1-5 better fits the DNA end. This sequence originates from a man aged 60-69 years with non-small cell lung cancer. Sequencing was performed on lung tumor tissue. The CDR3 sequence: CASTQRDSPTDTQHF. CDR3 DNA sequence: TGTGCCAGCACCCAACGGGACAGCCCCACAGATACGCAGCATTTT.